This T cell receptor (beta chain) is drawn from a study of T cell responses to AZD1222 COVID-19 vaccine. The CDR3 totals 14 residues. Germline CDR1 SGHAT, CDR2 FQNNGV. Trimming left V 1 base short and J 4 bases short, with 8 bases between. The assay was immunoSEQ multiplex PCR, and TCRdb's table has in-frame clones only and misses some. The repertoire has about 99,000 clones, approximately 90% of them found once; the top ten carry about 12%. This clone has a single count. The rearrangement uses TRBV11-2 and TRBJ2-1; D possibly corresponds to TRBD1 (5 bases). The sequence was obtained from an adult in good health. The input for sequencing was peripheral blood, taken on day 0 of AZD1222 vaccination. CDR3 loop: CASSLVRVYNEQFF. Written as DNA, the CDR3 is TGTGCCAGCAGCTTAGTCAGGGTTTACAATGAGCAGTTCTTC.